This T cell receptor beta chain was profiled in a study of cytomegalovirus exposure and HLA in healthy donors. Study-wide findings and caveats: CMV antigen specificity was confirmed in vitro for a few CMV-associated chains.

Here immunoSEQ multiplex PCR was the method, and the copy in TCRdb shows in-frame clones only, minus some. The data hold 110,000 or so clones, with roughly nine tenths observed a single time. Worth noting for this clone: Its target is not known.

The length of the CDR3 is 16 residues. The V end lost 0 bases, the J end lost 0 bases, and 7 bases lay between the germline ends. The germline CDR1 and CDR2 sequences are SGHRS and YFSETQ. The sequencing input was PBMCs. The V call is TRBV5-1, the J call TRBJ2-6; no firm D call. The clonotype originates from a man between 18 and 35 years old in good health and CMV-seropositive. DNA of the CDR3: TGCGCCAGCAGCTTGGGGCCTGTCTCTGGGGCCAACGTCCTGACTTTC. Residues: CASSLGPVSGANVLTF.